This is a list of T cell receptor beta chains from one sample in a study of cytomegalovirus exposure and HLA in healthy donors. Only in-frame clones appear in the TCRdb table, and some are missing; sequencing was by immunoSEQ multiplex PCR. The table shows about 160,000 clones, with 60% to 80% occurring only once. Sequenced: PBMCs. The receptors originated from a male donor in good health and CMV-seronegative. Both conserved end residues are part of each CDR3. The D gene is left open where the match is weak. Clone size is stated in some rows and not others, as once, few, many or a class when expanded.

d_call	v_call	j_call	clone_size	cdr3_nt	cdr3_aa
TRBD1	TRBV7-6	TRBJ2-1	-	TGTGCCAGCAGCTTCGGAGGACAGGGTGGGAATGAGCAGTTCTTC	CASSFGGQGGNEQFF
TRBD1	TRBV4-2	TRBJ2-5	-	TGTGCCAGCAGCCAAGAAGGGACAGGGGCCTCCAAAGAGACCCAGTACTTC	CASSQEGTGASKETQYF
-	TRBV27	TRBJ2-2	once	TGTGCCAGCAGCCTGACACGTATCGCCGGGGAGCTGTTTTTT	CASSLTRIAGELFF
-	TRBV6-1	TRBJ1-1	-	TGTGCCAGCAGTGTTGGCAGAGAGGGTAGAGCTTTCTTT	CASSVGREGRAFF
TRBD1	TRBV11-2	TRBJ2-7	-	TGTGCCAGCAGCTTAGAACCCCAGGGGGCGCGGGAGCAGTACTTC	CASSLEPQGAREQYF
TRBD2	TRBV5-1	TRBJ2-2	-	TGCGCCAGCAGCTTGCAGACTAGCGGGAACACCGGGGAGCTGTTTTTT	CASSLQTSGNTGELFF
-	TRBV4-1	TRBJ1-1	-	TGCGCCAGCAGCCAAGGAATGACAGCGAACACTGAAGCTTTCTTT	CASSQGMTANTEAFF
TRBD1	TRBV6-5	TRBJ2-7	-	TGTGCCAGCAGTAGCCGGGACAGGGGGCCCGAGCAGTACTTC	CASSSRDRGPEQYF
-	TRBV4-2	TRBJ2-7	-	TGTGCCAGCAGCCAAATAGCGGATCAAACCTACGAGCAGTACTTC	CASSQIADQTYEQYF
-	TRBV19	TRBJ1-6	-	TGTGCCAGTAGTTGGGGCCAGAGCTCCTATAATTCACCCCTCCACTTT	CASSWGQSSYNSPLHF
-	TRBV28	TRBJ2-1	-	TGTGCCAGCAGTGTCAGGGTTTGGGCCCTCAACAATGAGCAGTTCTTC	CASSVRVWALNNEQFF
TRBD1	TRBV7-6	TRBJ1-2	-	TGTGCCAGCAGCTTAGGAGGACAGGGGGCTTACACCTTC	CASSLGGQGAYTF
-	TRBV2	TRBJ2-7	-	TGTGCCAGCAGTGAGCTAGTTGTGCAGTACTTC	CASSELVVQYF
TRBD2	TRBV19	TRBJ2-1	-	TGTGCCAGTACAAGCGGGGGGGCCCGCATTGAGCAGTTCTTC	CASTSGGARIEQFF
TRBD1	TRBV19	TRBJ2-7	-	TGTGCCAGTAGTTTCGGGACAGGTACCTACGAGCAGTACTTC	CASSFGTGTYEQYF
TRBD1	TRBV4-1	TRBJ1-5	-	TGCGCCAGCAGCCTCGGACAGGCCGATCAGCCCCAGCATTTT	CASSLGQADQPQHF
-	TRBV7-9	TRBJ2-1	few	TGTGCCAGCAGCTTACAAGGGCGGGCCACGGGTCCTGAGCAGTTCTTC	CASSLQGRATGPEQFF
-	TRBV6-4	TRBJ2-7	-	TGTGCCAGCAGGGAGGGGCGCACCAGCTCCTACGAGCAGTACTTC	CASREGRTSSYEQYF
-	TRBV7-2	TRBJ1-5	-	TGTGCCAGCAGCTTAGATCTGGGCCCGAATCAGCCCCAGCATTTT	CASSLDLGPNQPQHF
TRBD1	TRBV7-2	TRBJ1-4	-	TGTGCCAGCAGGCCGGGACAGCACAATGAAAAACTGTTTTTT	CASRPGQHNEKLFF
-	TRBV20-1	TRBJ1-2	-	TGCAGTGCTAGAGGTGAGGGCGGCTACACCTTC	CSARGEGGYTF
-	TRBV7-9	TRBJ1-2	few	TGTGCCAGCAGCTTAGGGCAGGGTAACTATGGCTACACCTTC	CASSLGQGNYGYTF
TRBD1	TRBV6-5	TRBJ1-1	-	TGTGCCAGCAGCCCTAGAGGGACAGGGGAAGCTTTCTTT	CASSPRGTGEAFF
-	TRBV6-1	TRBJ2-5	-	TGTGCCAGCAGTGGACATAGCGGCGCCCAAGAGACCCAGTACTTC	CASSGHSGAQETQYF
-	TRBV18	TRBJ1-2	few	TGTGCCAGCTCCGACTCTTCAGGGGCCTATGGCTACACCTTC	CASSDSSGAYGYTF
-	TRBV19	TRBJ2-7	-	TGTGCCAGTAGTATAGGTTCCCCGTGGCTCACCGACGAGCAGTACTTC	CASSIGSPWLTDEQYF
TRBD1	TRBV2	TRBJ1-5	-	TGTGCCAGCAGCGTCAGGGGGCGCGTTGATAGCAATCAGCCCCAGCATTTT	CASSVRGRVDSNQPQHF
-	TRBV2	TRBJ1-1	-	TGTGCCAGCAGCCCCTCCCGCCGGGGAACTGAAGCTTTCTTT	CASSPSRRGTEAFF
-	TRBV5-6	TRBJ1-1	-	TGTGCCAGCAGCTTGTACGCAGTGAACACTGAAGCTTTCTTT	CASSLYAVNTEAFF
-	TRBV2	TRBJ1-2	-	TGTGCCAGCGGTACCCTGAGCGGGGGCTACACCTTC	CASGTLSGGYTF
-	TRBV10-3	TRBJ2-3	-	TGTGCCATCAGTGAGATTCCTAAGCCCAAATTGGATACGCAGTATTTT	CAISEIPKPKLDTQYF
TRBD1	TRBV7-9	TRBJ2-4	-	TGTGCCAGCAGCCCTTTGGGACAGGGGGCCCAAAACATTCAGTACTTC	CASSPLGQGAQNIQYF
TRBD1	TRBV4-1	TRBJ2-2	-	TGCGCCAGCAGCCAAGGGCAGGGGGTGAACACCGGGGAGCTGTTTTTT	CASSQGQGVNTGELFF
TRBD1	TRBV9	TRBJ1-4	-	TGTGCCAGCAGCGTAGCAGGGGGCGGCGTCGAAAAACTGTTTTTT	CASSVAGGGVEKLFF
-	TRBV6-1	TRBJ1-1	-	TGTGCCAGCCAGTCGGACGGACAGAGGGCTTTCTTT	CASQSDGQRAFF
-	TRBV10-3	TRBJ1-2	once	TGTGCCATCAGCCTGGGACTCTCCTATGGCTACACCTTC	CAISLGLSYGYTF
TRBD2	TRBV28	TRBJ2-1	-	TGTGCCAGCAGTTTACGACTAGCGAATGAGCAGTTCTTC	CASSLRLANEQFF
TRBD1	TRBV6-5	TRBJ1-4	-	TGTGCCAGCAGGCTCATGACAGGGGCTGGTGAAAAACTGTTTTTT	CASRLMTGAGEKLFF
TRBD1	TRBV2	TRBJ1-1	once	TGTGCCAGCAGCACGATGGGACAGGGCAAAGGAGCTTTCTTT	CASSTMGQGKGAFF
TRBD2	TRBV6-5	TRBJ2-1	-	TGTGCCAGCAGTTACTCGCCTAGCGGAGACCACAATGAGCAGTTCTTC	CASSYSPSGDHNEQFF
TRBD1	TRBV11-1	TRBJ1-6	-	TGTGCCAGCAGCCTCAACGGGGCCGGGACAGTTAATTCACCCCTCCACTTT	CASSLNGAGTVNSPLHF
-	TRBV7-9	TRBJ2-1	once	TGTGCCAGCACCACGTCCCTAGGGGGATACAATGAGCAGTTCTTC	CASTTSLGGYNEQFF